The 16 T cell receptor beta chains below come from one sample, sequenced in a study of blood T cell repertoires in COVID-19. The table came from immunoSEQ multiplex PCR; TCRdb's copy has only in-frame clones and leaves some out. The table has 310,000 or so clones, 87% seen once. Sequencing was performed on peripheral blood. All receptors come from a man aged 25-45 years with COVID-19, enrolled during active disease.

The rearrangement joins TRBV6-5 to TRBJ1-1; D remains unclear. V was shortened by 7 bases and J by 1 base, with 10 bases between the two germline ends. Per the germline V gene, CDR1 is MNHEY and CDR2 is SVGAGI. The CDR3 covers 13 residues. CDR3 residues: CASTLTWNTEAFF. CDR3 bases: TGTGCCAGCACCTTGACATGGAACACTGAAGCTTTCTTT.

This chain links TRBV4-3 with TRBJ1-1; D ambiguous. Germline V gene data show CDR1 as LGHNA and CDR2 as YSLEER. V dropped 0 bases and J dropped 3 bases, with 8 bases sitting between them. CDR3 length equals 14 residues. CDR3 DNA sequence: TGCGCCAGCAGCCAAGATTGGAGGGACACTGAAGCTTTCTTT. Protein product: CASSQDWRDTEAFF.

The chain carries TRBV12-3 or TRBV12-4 and TRBJ2-1; D gene uncertain. The CDR3 sequence is 11 residues long. Trimming took off 4 bases at V and 9 bases at J, with 7 bases between the two ends. Here the CDR3 reads CASSSRSEQFF. Here the CDR3 DNA reads TGTGCCAGCAGTTCTAGGTCTGAGCAGTTCTTC.

The rearrangement uses TRBV29-1 and TRBJ2-2, with a possible D match to TRBD2 (5 bases). The CDR3 loop spans 12 amino acids. Germline V gene sequence: CDR1 SQVTM, CDR2 ANQGSEA. Deletions cut 4 bases from V and 5 bases from J, with 8 bases between. CDR3 bases: TGCAGCGTTGTTCGGGGTACCGGGGAGCTGTTTTTT. Translating it yields CSVVRGTGELFF.

The chain employs TRBV29-1 and TRBJ1-1; 11 nucleotides align to TRBD1. The trim removed 0 bases at V and 5 bases at J, leaving 11 bases unmatched. CDR1 and CDR2 (germline): SQVTM, ANQGSEA. The CDR3 covers 17 residues. In DNA form, the CDR3 reads TGCAGCGTTGAAGATCGCTTTTCGGGACAGGGGGGGACTGAAGCTTTCTTT. This translates into CSVEDRFSGQGGTEAFF.

This clone came up once. The chain is built from TRBV7-2 and TRBJ1-4; D is perhaps TRBD1 (6 bases). Germline values: CDR1 SGHTA, CDR2 FQGNSA. V dropped 2 bases and J dropped 5 bases, with 12 bases sitting between them. This CDR3 spans 15 amino acids. In DNA form, the CDR3 reads TGTGCCAGCAGCTTACCCGGACAGTCAAATGAAAAACTGTTTTTT. This codes for CASSLPGQSNEKLFF.

The chain employs TRBV7-6 and TRBJ1-6; 7 nucleotides match TRBD1. V shed 4 bases and J 10 bases; nucleotides not matched to a gene: 10. The CDR3 has 15 residues. From germline, CDR1 is SGHVS and CDR2 FNYEAQ. CDR3 region: CASSSTEGARSPLHF. The CDR3, as DNA: TGTGCCAGCAGCTCAACCGAGGGGGCGAGGTCACCCCTCCACTTT.

The chain couples TRBV19 to TRBJ1-3; the match to TRBD1 covers 7 bases. The germline CDR1 and CDR2 sequences are LNHDA and SQIVND (reference sequence). The CDR3 loop spans 14 amino acids. J was trimmed by 2 bases and V by 7 bases; bases with no gene match: 5. DNA for the CDR3: TGTGCCAGTAAAGGAGGGGGCACTGGAAACACCATATATTTT. This gives the protein CASKGGGTGNTIYF.

This clone was picked up one time. The chain combines TRBV7-9 with TRBJ1-4; TRBD1 matches at 9 bases. The CDR3 has 16 amino acids. J gave up 4 bases and V 5 bases, and 8 bases lay outside the gene matches. The germline V gene has CDR1 SEHNR and CDR2 FQNEAQ (reference sequence). The CDR3, as DNA: TGTGCCAGCAGCCCAGGACAGGGGCCCCGTAATGAAAAACTGTTTTTT. Translation gives CASSPGQGPRNEKLFF.

This chain connects TRBV23-1 to TRBJ2-1; 7 bases are a match to TRBD2. TRBV23-1 is filed as an ORF, its function uncertain. V lost 0 bases and J lost 5; bases outside the gene matches: 19. This CDR3 has 20 amino acids. The CDR3 loop is CASSQSRRFEGRALNNEQFF. CDR3 coding DNA: TGCGCCAGCAGTCAATCCCGCCGATTTGAGGGGAGGGCCTTGAACAATGAGCAGTTCTTC.

The V and J genes are TRBV10-3 and TRBJ2-3, with TRBD2 matching over 8 bases. After removal of 2 bases from V and 1 base from J, the junction contained 2 bases not matched to a gene. The CDR3 has 15 residues. CDR1 ENHRY and CDR2 SYGVKD come from the germline V gene. The CDR3 region is CAISERRGGTDTQYF. The CDR3 DNA reads TGTGCCATCAGTGAGAGGCGGGGGGGCACAGATACGCAGTATTTT.

The chain combines TRBV7-3 with TRBJ2-3, with D maybe TRBD1 (6 bases). Trimming took 5 bases from V and 5 from J, leaving 17 bases between them. Germline V gives CDR1 SGHTA, CDR2 FQGTGA. There are 15 residues in the CDR3. In DNA form, the CDR3 reads TGTGCCAGCAGCATCCGCTCGGGACACGGAGATACGCAGTATTTT. Protein product: CASSIRSGHGDTQYF.

This clone was seen a handful of times. This chain joins TRBV7-3 and TRBJ2-2; TRBD1 agrees at 7 bases. The J segment lost 2 bases and the V segment lost 4 bases, leaving 10 bases of the junction unmatched. This CDR3 has 17 amino acids. CDR1 and CDR2 from the germline V gene are SGHTA and FQGTGA. The CDR3 nucleotides are TGTGCCAGCAGCTACGGAACGGGACAGATAAACACCGGGGAGCTGTTTTTT. Its translation: CASSYGTGQINTGELFF.

The V gene is TRBV2, the J gene TRBJ2-7; 7 bases fit TRBD2. The CDR3 totals 14 residues. V dropped 3 bases and J dropped 3; count of bases not matched to a gene: 5. CDR1 and CDR2 (germline): SNHLY, FYNNEI. The DNA for the CDR3 is TGTGCCAGCAGTGATTCGGGGGAGGGCTACGAGCAGTACTTC. As protein: CASSDSGEGYEQYF.

CDR3 in DNA: TGTGCCAGCTCAGTTGGACAGGGGGAATTTAGCAATCAGCCCCAGCATTTT. Residues: CASSVGQGEFSNQPQHF. This chain connects TRBV18 to TRBJ1-5; 10 bases match TRBD1. This CDR3 has 17 amino acids. CDR1 KGHSH and CDR2 LQKENI come from the germline V gene. J lost 0 bases, V lost 5 bases, and 7 bases had no gene match. The full variable domain, completed using reference TRBV18 and TRBJ1-5, is NAGVMQNPRHLVRRRGQEARLRCSPMKGHSHVYWYRQLPEEGLKFMVYLQKENIIDESGMPKERFSAEFPKEGPSILRIQQVVRGDSAAYFCASSVGQGEFSNQPQHFGDGTRLSIL.

The chain carries TRBV5-1 and TRBJ2-3, with D maybe TRBD2 (5 bases). Germline V gene lookup returns CDR1 SGHRS and CDR2 YFSETQ. CDR3 length: 15 residues. Deletions cut 5 bases from V and 0 bases from J, with 13 bases between. The CDR3 here is CASSIGISSTDTQYF. CDR3 nucleotide sequence: TGCGCCAGCAGTATCGGGATCTCTAGCACAGATACGCAGTATTTT.